Below are 13 T cell receptor beta chains sequenced from a single sample in a study of T-cell reconstitution after alpha-beta-depleted transplantation in children. Preparation of the TCRbeta library was carried out with unique molecular identifiers. TCRdb reanalysed the PCR reads using MiXCR and keeps one entry per CDR3 protein. The data contain 700,000 to 950,000 distinct CDR3 sequences, approximately 15% of them singletons. This material consisted of PBMCs, mostly from graft donor cells, taken 360 days after TCRalphabeta/CD19-depleted stem cell transplant. The receptors come from a male patient between 10 and 17 years old who had a stem cell transplant for acute lymphoblastic leukemia, so the T cells may come from the graft donor.

The chain carries TRBV5-1 and TRBJ2-1, with D unresolved. The CDR3 spans 13 residues. V lost 4 bases and J 2 bases, leaving 7 bases between the germline ends. The germline CDR1 and CDR2 sequences are SGHRS and YFSETQ. The CDR3 DNA follows: TGCGCCAGCAGCGCTTTTACCTACAATGAGCAGTTCTTC. This gives the protein CASSAFTYNEQFF.

This clonotype was detected a few times. The V and J genes are TRBV29-1 and TRBJ2-7; D may be TRBD1 (6 bases). The CDR3 consists of 16 residues. Germline CDR1 is SQVTM and CDR2 is ANQGSEA. With 8 bases removed from V and 0 bases from J, the gap between germline ends came to 23 bases. The CDR3 DNA reads as TGCAGCTCCATTACCCAGACAGGTTTCAGCTCCTACGAGCAGTACTTC. Protein product: CSSITQTGFSSYEQYF.

This clonotype was detected many times. The chain carries TRBV5-1 and TRBJ2-4, with TRBD2 matching over 9 bases. CDR3 length: 14 amino acids. The V and J ends lost 4 bases and 6 bases, in that order; junction bases with no gene match: 5. CDR1 is SGHRS and CDR2 is YFSETQ in the germline V gene. Here the CDR3 DNA reads TGCGCCAGCAGCGACAGCGGGGGGACAAACATTCAGTACTTC. It encodes CASSDSGGTNIQYF.

This clonotype was detected ten times or more. The chain links TRBV4-2 to TRBJ2-1; a weak D match, TRBD2 (6 bases). The V gene lost 6 bases and the J gene lost 0 bases, with 12 bases spanning the gap. The CDR3 sequence is 15 residues long. CDR1 LGHNA and CDR2 YNFKEQ come from the germline V gene. In DNA, the CDR3 is TGTGCCAGCAGAGTTAGCGGATCCTCCTACAATGAGCAGTTCTTC. Translated, it gives CASRVSGSSYNEQFF.

This clonotype was picked up a small number of times. The chain links TRBV7-2 to TRBJ2-5; a weak D match, TRBD2 (5 bases). The CDR3 has 17 residues. Germline CDR1 reads SGHTA; CDR2 reads FQGNSA. V was cut by 5 bases and J by 4 bases, with 23 bases left in between. CDR3 in DNA: TGTGCCAGCAGCCGACAAGCGAGGGCGGGTTGGAGAGAGACCCAGTACTTC. Translation: CASSRQARAGWRETQYF.

This clonotype has a handful of counts. The chain recombines TRBV20-1 with TRBJ1-1; 8 bases fit TRBD1. Germline CDR1 DFQATT, CDR2 SNEGSKA (reference sequence). The CDR3 spans 14 residues. Unmatched junction bases numbered 11, after V lost 8 bases and J lost 3 bases. CDR3 loop: CSLDRVGWYTEAFF. For the CDR3, the DNA is TGCAGTCTGGACAGGGTGGGGTGGTACACTGAAGCTTTCTTT.

This clonotype occurred a few times. The chain has TRBV6-6 and TRBJ2-7; D gene ambiguous. The length of the CDR3 is 12 residues. Per germline, CDR1 MNHNY and CDR2 SVGAGI (reference sequence). The germline V and J ends were trimmed by 5 bases and 2 bases, with 7 bases remaining between them. This CDR3 reads CASSVLPYEQYF. The CDR3 DNA is TGTGCCAGCAGTGTACTACCCTACGAGCAGTACTTC.

This clonotype was counted only a few times. V usage is TRBV6-2 or TRBV6-3 and J usage is TRBJ2-2; 7 bases are a match to TRBD2. The J segment lost 4 bases and the V segment lost 2 bases, leaving 7 bases of the junction unmatched. The CDR3 runs to 16 residues. The germline V gene has CDR1 MNHEY and CDR2 SVGEGT. CDR3 protein: CASSYGAGASTGELFF. DNA of the CDR3: TGTGCCAGCAGTTACGGGGCGGGAGCGAGCACCGGGGAGCTGTTTTTT.

The chain combines TRBV4-2 with TRBJ2-7; possible D gene TRBD2, 5 bases. The germline CDR1 and CDR2 sequences are LGHNA and YNFKEQ. V shed 1 base and J shed 6 bases, with 10 bases lying between them. The CDR3 spans 13 residues. CDR3 in DNA: TGTGCCAGCAGCCAAGGAGGGCAAGCCGAGCAGTACTTC. Translation gives CASSQGGQAEQYF.

The rearrangement links TRBV9 to TRBJ2-5, with D possibly being TRBD2 (5 bases). CDR1 is SGDLS, CDR2 YYNGEE, per germline. This CDR3 region has 16 residues. V lost 0 bases to trimming and J lost 1 base, with 13 bases between them. The CDR3 DNA sequence: TGTGCCAGCAGCGTAGGAGACTGGGAGAGCCAAGAGACCCAGTACTTC. It codes for CASSVGDWESQETQYF.

In its sample, this clonotype was seen a few times. The chain joins TRBV20-1 to TRBJ2-1, with a weak D call TRBD1 (6 bases). The CDR3 sequence is 16 residues long. Deletions cut 2 bases from V and 2 bases from J, with 16 bases between. CDR1 DFQATT and CDR2 SNEGSKA come from the germline V gene (reference sequence). The CDR3 protein is CSARPKGGRTYNEQFF. In DNA form, the CDR3 reads TGCAGTGCTAGACCCAAAGGGGGTCGCACCTACAATGAGCAGTTCTTC.

The table lists this clonotype with a few counts. This chain connects TRBV11-2 to TRBJ2-1, with D uncertain. CDR1 is SGHAT and CDR2 is FQNNGV in the germline V gene. The CDR3 consists of 10 residues. With 10 bases removed from V and 5 bases from J, the gap between germline ends came to 6 bases. The CDR3 DNA sequence: TGTGCCACCCAGCACAATGAGCAGTTCTTC. Its translation: CATQHNEQFF.

This clonotype was seen more than once but under ten times. This chain joins TRBV10-2 and TRBJ1-1; 8 bases agree with TRBD1. The CDR3 consists of 12 residues. CDR1 is WSHSY and CDR2 is SAAADI in the germline V gene. With V trimmed by 4 bases and J by 7 bases, 2 bases remained unmatched. CDR3 coding DNA: TGCGCCAGCAGTGGGGGACAGGTTGAAGCTTTCTTT. Its translation is CASSGGQVEAFF.